This T cell receptor (beta chain) was obtained from a study of blood T cell repertoires in COVID-19. Cohort assignment relied on participant-reported clinical history. Clones were read by immunoSEQ multiplex PCR, and TCRdb kept only the in-frame ones, dropping some. This table holds some 330,000 clones, 75% to 90% found once. The CDR3 consists of 17 residues. The chain joins TRBV21-1 to TRBJ1-2; TRBD1, the table's D call, was not compared with the DNA. TRBV21-1 is designated a pseudogene. The material sequenced was PBMCs or T cells enriched from blood (not recorded which). The clonotype was recovered from a woman aged 45-60 years who had recovered from COVID-19. The CDR3 loop reads CASSPPGQGAIHYGYTF. In DNA, the CDR3 is TGTGCCAGCAGCCCACCGGGACAGGGGGCGATACACTATGGCTACACCTTC.